This TCR beta chain appears in the sequencing data of a study of spatial heterogeneity in lung cancer. TCRdb fed the 5' RACE reads into MiXCR, producing one record per CDR3 protein. There are about 48,000 distinct CDR3 sequences in the sample; approximately 5.3% occur only once, and over 8.5% lies in the top ten. Described time point: sample taken at primary tumor resection. Whole RNA obtained from tumor, nontumor lung or frozen PBMC underwent sequencing without sorting. A total of fewer than 80 untreated early-stage non-small cell lung cancer patients served as donors. This clonotype was recorded at least ten times. This CDR3 contains 15 residues. CDR1 and CDR2 (germline): LNHNV, YYDKDF (reference sequence). V shed 5 bases and J 6 bases; nucleotides not matched to a gene: 8.

The TCR comes from a male donor with early-stage non-small cell lung cancer. The rearrangement links TRBV15 to TRBJ2-1; 9 nucleotides agree with TRBD1. This specimen was PBMCs, taken at surgery. The CDR3 reads CATSGRDRAINEQFF. The CDR3 nucleotides are TGTGCCACCAGCGGAAGGGACAGGGCGATCAATGAGCAGTTCTTC.